This T cell receptor (beta chain) was captured in a study of CD8+ T cells in alopecia areata. As for the study in general: Administration of oral tofacitinib to treated patients was at 5 to 10 mg twice daily. The study, taken as a whole, reports: Mice gave a clearer picture of TCR sharing than patients did, possibly for HLA-related reasons.

CDR1 and CDR2 from the germline V gene are SQVTM and ANQGSEA. V was trimmed by 7 bases and J by 2 bases, leaving 14 bases between them. This CDR3 has 13 residues. Extracted RNA was reverse transcribed into cDNA, the sequencing template. Only in-frame clones appear in the TCRdb table, and some are missing; sequencing was by immunoSEQ multiplex PCR. The table has about 64,000 clones, roughly 46% seen once. With respect to this clone: What it binds is not known.

Noted treatment: oral pan-JAK inhibitor, 5-10 mg twice daily. The J gene is TRBJ2-5, the V gene TRBV29-1, with D uncertain. The starting material was CD8+ T cells sorted from blood, obtained at approximately week 36, from a patient treated with tofacitinib. The TCR originated in a human donor with alopecia areata. This chain's CDR3 is CSAGSWSQETQYF. CDR3 nucleotide sequence: TGCAGCGCTGGCTCCTGGAGTCAAGAGACCCAGTACTTC.